Presented here are 31 T cell receptor beta chains from one specimen sequenced in a study of T cell repertoires in cytomegalovirus infection. Their antigens remain unidentified. TCRdb re-called the reads through MiXCR, storing one row per CDR3 protein. In the table there are a few hundred thousand distinct CDR3 sequences, 30% to 40% of which are singletons. The sample here was cultured PBMCs, taken from culture after CMV antigen stimulation. The source is a human donor in good health (CMV status not recorded). Some clones in this sample may be carry-over from other donors' samples.

This clonotype was seen once. This sequence joins TRBV10-3 and TRBJ2-1, with 11 bases fitting TRBD1. The CDR3 spans 14 residues. In germline, CDR1 is ENHRY, CDR2 SYGVKD. Trimming cost V 4 bases and J 9 bases; bases outside gene matches: 5. CDR3 residues: CAISGGQGASEQFF. The DNA of the CDR3 is TGTGCCATCAGTGGAGGACAGGGGGCGTCTGAGCAGTTCTTC.

This chain links TRBV11-3 with TRBJ2-5, with D perhaps matching TRBD2 (5 bases). The CDR3 is 16 residues long. The germline gives CDR1 SGHNT, CDR2 YENEEA. V gave up 4 bases and J gave up 5 bases, with 20 bases separating them. CDR3 nucleotide sequence: TGTGCCAGCAGCTCCGCACAAGAGGGCCCTCTGGAGACCCAGTACTTC. It translates to CASSSAQEGPLETQYF. Together with reference TRBV11-3 and TRBJ2-5, the CDR3 gives the full variable domain: EAGVVQSPRYKIIEKKQPVAFWCNPISGHNTLYWYLQNLGQGPELLIRYENEEAVDDSQLPKDRFSAERLKGVDSTLKIQPAELGDSAVYLCASSSAQEGPLETQYFGPGTRLLVL.

This clonotype was counted many times. This chain joins TRBV6-2 or TRBV6-3 and TRBJ2-2; D gene uncertain. The CDR3 is 12 residues long. Germline values: CDR1 MNHEY, CDR2 SVGEGT. Trimming pared 5 bases from V and 0 bases from J, leaving 1 base between. The CDR3, as DNA: TGTGCCAGCAGTACGAACACCGGGGAGCTGTTTTTT. Translated: CASSTNTGELFF.

This clonotype appeared a few times. The gene calls are TRBV6-5 and TRBJ1-4, with 11 bases that match TRBD1. The germline CDR1 and CDR2 sequences are MNHEY and SVGAGI. V lost 9 bases and J lost 7; bases outside the gene matches: 7. The CDR3 is made up of 14 amino acids. CDR3 nucleotide sequence: TGTGCCAGTGGTCCGGGACAGGGGGTTGAAAAACTGTTTTTT. As protein: CASGPGQGVEKLFF.

The V and J genes are TRBV7-2 and TRBJ2-2; 11 bases agree with TRBD1. The CDR3 length is 16 residues. Germline CDR1 reads SGHTA; CDR2 reads FQGNSA. The trim removed 3 bases at V and 4 bases at J, leaving 4 bases unmatched. CDR3 residues: CASSFGQGAGTGELFF. DNA of the CDR3: TGTGCCAGCAGCTTCGGACAGGGGGCGGGCACCGGGGAGCTGTTTTTT. Drawing the rest from reference TRBV7-2 and TRBJ2-2, the complete variable domain is GAGVSQSPSNKVTEKGKDVELRCDPISGHTALYWYRQSLGQGLEFLIYFQGNSAPDKSGLPSDRFSAERTGGSVSTLTIQRTQQEDSAVYLCASSFGQGAGTGELFFGEGSRLTVL.

This clonotype was seen only a few times. The gene calls are TRBV20-1 and TRBJ2-1; TRBD2 matches at 14 bases. V lost 4 bases, J lost 6 bases, and 8 bases stayed unmatched. The CDR3 runs 16 residues. Per the germline V gene, CDR1 is DFQATT and CDR2 is SNEGSKA (reference sequence). The DNA for the CDR3 is TGCAGTGCTACCGGACTAGCGGGAGGCCCAAGCAATGAGCAGTTCTTC. Translating it yields CSATGLAGGPSNEQFF.

The chain uses TRBV5-1 and TRBJ1-4; 10 bases align to TRBD1. Trimming cost V 4 bases and J 0 bases; bases outside gene matches: 9. The CDR3 runs to 18 residues. The V gene's germline CDR1 is SGHRS and CDR2 YFSETQ. CDR3 amino acids: CASSPSPGQGTTNEKLFF. The CDR3, as DNA: TGCGCCAGCAGCCCCTCACCGGGACAGGGGACAACTAATGAAAAACTGTTTTTT.

There are many counts of this clonotype. The chain is built from TRBV7-3 and TRBJ2-1; 7 nucleotides match TRBD2. Germline V lookup: CDR1 SGHTA, CDR2 FQGTGA. J lost 8 bases, V lost 2 bases, and 15 bases had no gene match. CDR3 length: 17 amino acids. CDR3 bases: TGTGCCAGCAGCTTAGCGGCTAGCGGTTCAAATAGAGATGAGCAGTTCTTC. Translated, it gives CASSLAASGSNRDEQFF.

The sample holds a few counts of this clonotype. The V gene is TRBV7-3, the J gene TRBJ1-1; perhaps TRBD1 as D (5 bases). Germline CDR1 reads SGHTA; CDR2 reads FQGTGA. The CDR3 consists of 15 residues. The germline V and J ends were trimmed by 1 base and 6 bases, with 15 bases remaining between them. CDR3 sequence reads: CASSLSGARGAEAFF. CDR3 in DNA: TGTGCCAGCAGCTTAAGTGGGGCGCGCGGGGCTGAAGCTTTCTTT.

The sample holds a few counts of this clonotype. The rearrangement uses TRBV7-4 and TRBJ2-2, with a possible D match to TRBD2 (7 bases). Germline V gene sequence: CDR1 SGHVT, CDR2 SQSDAQ. The CDR3 has 17 residues. The V end was cut by 4 bases, the J end by 3 bases, with 18 bases between. The CDR3 sequence: CASSSDRSGVYTGELFF. Written as DNA, the CDR3 is TGTGCCAGCAGCTCGGACAGAAGCGGGGTCTACACCGGGGAGCTGTTTTTT.

This clonotype was counted a few times. The rearrangement uses TRBV7-2 and TRBJ1-1; tentative D call: TRBD1 (6 bases). Germline V gene sequence: CDR1 SGHTA, CDR2 FQGNSA. This CDR3 contains 15 residues. Trimming stripped 4 bases from V and 5 bases from J, with 17 bases between. CDR3 nucleotide sequence: TGTGCCAGCAGCTCCCGGGCACAGGGACCGACTGAAGCTTTCTTT. Amino acid sequence: CASSSRAQGPTEAFF. The variable domain in full, completed from reference TRBV7-2 and TRBJ1-1, reads GAGVSQSPSNKVTEKGKDVELRCDPISGHTALYWYRQSLGQGLEFLIYFQGNSAPDKSGLPSDRFSAERTGGSVSTLTIQRTQQEDSAVYLCASSSRAQGPTEAFFGQGTRLTVV.

The V call is TRBV29-1, the J call TRBJ1-1; D unclear. In germline, CDR1 is SQVTM, CDR2 ANQGSEA. The CDR3 is made up of 13 amino acids. V gave up 7 bases and J gave up 9 bases, with 21 bases separating them. In DNA, the CDR3 is TGCAGCGCCCGCCCTTATGAGGACGAGAAAGCTTTCTTT. Translated, it gives CSARPYEDEKAFF.

This chain connects TRBV28 to TRBJ2-7; a weak D match, TRBD2 (6 bases). V lost 6 bases and J lost 6, with 18 bases in between. The germline gives CDR1 MDHEN, CDR2 SYDVKM. The CDR3 spans 14 residues. The CDR3 DNA sequence: TGTGCCAGCAGCCAGGGACTGGCCCCATCCGAGCAGTACTTC. Protein sequence: CASSQGLAPSEQYF.

This clonotype came up a few times. This rearrangement joins TRBV15 to TRBJ2-7; 10 bases are shared with TRBD2. The V gene end was trimmed by 2 bases and the J gene end by 4 bases; junction bases not matched to a gene: 11. This CDR3 spans 17 amino acids. Per the germline V gene, CDR1 is LNHNV and CDR2 is YYDKDF (reference sequence). The CDR3 here is CATSRSTGLAARYEQYV. Here the CDR3 DNA reads TGTGCCACCAGCAGATCAACCGGACTAGCGGCCCGTTACGAGCAGTACGTC.

The V call is TRBV9, the J call TRBJ2-7, with no clear D. The V gene's germline CDR1 is SGDLS and CDR2 YYNGEE. The CDR3 length is 20 residues. The V end was cut by 4 bases, the J end by 0 bases, with 29 bases between. CDR3 in DNA: TGTGCCAGCAGCCTTATTTGCGAACCTCGGCATCGTGAAAGCTCCTACGAGCAGTACGTC. Translated, it gives CASSLICEPRHRESSYEQYV.

The rearrangement joins TRBV28 to TRBJ1-1, with D perhaps matching TRBD1 (6 bases). This CDR3 comprises 16 residues. Trimming took 8 bases from V and 0 from J, leaving 19 bases between them. Germline values: CDR1 MDHEN, CDR2 SYDVKM. CDR3 amino acids: CASPGGSGGMNTEAFF. The CDR3 region has the DNA TGTGCCAGCCCGGGGGGCAGCGGAGGGATGAACACTGAAGCTTTCTTT. The variable domain in full, with the rest retrieved from reference TRBV28 and TRBJ1-1, is DVKVTQSSRYLVKRTGEKVFLECVQDMDHENMFWYRQDPGLGLRLIYFSYDVKMKEKGDIPEGYSVSREKKERFSLILESASTNQTSMYLCASPGGSGGMNTEAFFGQGTRLTVV.

This clonotype occurred many times. The chain links TRBV7-2 to TRBJ1-5; possibly TRBD1 for D (5 bases). The CDR3 has 15 residues. Germline CDR1 and CDR2: SGHTA and FQGNSA. The ends were cut back, 4 bases at V and 6 bases at J, with 16 bases in the middle. CDR3 residues: CASSSSRGRGQPQHF. CDR3 coding DNA: TGTGCCAGCAGCTCGTCAAGGGGAAGAGGTCAGCCCCAGCATTTT.

Concerning this clonotype: A read error may be the cause here, since a much bigger clone is one base away. V and J are TRBV7-2 and TRBJ2-3, with 10 bases fitting TRBD2. The length of the CDR3 is 16 residues. Germline V gene lookup returns CDR1 SGHTA and CDR2 FQGNSA. The CDR3 nucleotides read TGTGCCAGCAGCTTAAGTCTAGCGGGAGATGCAGATGCGCAGTATTTT. Amino acids: CASSLSLAGDADAQYF.

This clonotype was counted between two and nine times. The chain combines TRBV19 with TRBJ2-2; no reliable D call. CDR3 length equals 15 residues. Germline V gives CDR1 LNHDA, CDR2 SQIVND (reference sequence). V lost 4 bases, J lost 4 bases, and 13 bases lay in between. In DNA, the CDR3 is TGTGCCAGTAGTAATATATTCAGTGCCACCGGGGAGCTGTTTTTT. It encodes CASSNIFSATGELFF.

Many counts were recorded for this clonotype. The chain has TRBV7-2 and TRBJ2-5, with D uncertain. V was trimmed by 4 bases and J by 4 bases, leaving 19 bases between them. The CDR3 has 16 amino acids. Germline CDR1 reads SGHTA; CDR2 reads FQGNSA. CDR3 DNA sequence: TGTGCCAGCAGCTCCCGAGCACACCTGGGCGGAGAGACCCAGTACTTC. It specifies CASSSRAHLGGETQYF.

V is TRBV11-2 and J is TRBJ1-6, with D possibly TRBD1 on 5 matching bases. This CDR3 comprises 14 residues. The germline V and J ends were trimmed by 7 bases and 10 bases, with 17 bases remaining between them. Germline values: CDR1 SGHAT, CDR2 FQNNGV. CDR3 nucleotides: TGTGCCAGCACCCCCGGGAGGGGACGGTCACCCCTCCACTTT. Its protein product is CASTPGRGRSPLHF.

This clonotype was counted once. The chain is built from TRBV19 and TRBJ1-1; D may be TRBD1 (5 bases). V shed 6 bases and J shed 0 bases, with 11 bases lying between them. Germline assignment: CDR1 LNHDA and CDR2 SQIVND (reference sequence). CDR3 length equals 14 residues. The DNA of the CDR3 is TGTGCCAGTAGACCGACAGCAATGAACACTGAAGCTTTCTTT. This sequence encodes CASRPTAMNTEAFF.

This clonotype occurred a few times. The CDR3 region is CASSPGQSPRHGYTF. The CDR3 DNA follows: TGTGCCAGCAGCCCAGGACAGTCCCCACGCCATGGCTACACCTTC. V usage is TRBV11-2 and J usage is TRBJ1-2; D is perhaps TRBD1 (6 bases). The V and J ends lost 5 bases and 6 bases respectively, with 19 bases between them. The CDR3 runs 15 residues. Germline CDR1 is SGHAT and CDR2 is FQNNGV.

V gene TRBV3-1 combines with J gene TRBJ1-2; D is uncertain. V lost 1 base and J lost 4, with 7 bases in between. The CDR3 is made up of 13 amino acids. The germline gives CDR1 LGHDT, CDR2 YNNKEL (reference sequence). CDR3 DNA sequence: TGTGCCAGCAGCCAAGGGACGGGCTATGGCTACACCTTC. This translates into CASSQGTGYGYTF.

The V call is TRBV7-8, the J call TRBJ1-5; 9 bases agree with TRBD1. The CDR3 covers 14 residues. V lost 5 bases to trimming and J lost 7 bases; unmatched junction nucleotides: 6. Germline V gives CDR1 SGHVS, CDR2 FQNEAQ. The CDR3 reads CASSSGTGRQPQHF. The CDR3 DNA reads TGTGCCAGCAGCAGCGGGACAGGGAGACAGCCCCAGCATTTT. Supplemented by reference TRBV7-8 and TRBJ1-5, the full variable domain reads GAGVSQSPRYKVAKRGQDVALRCDPISGHVSLFWYQQALGQGPEFLTYFQNEAQLDKSGLPSDRFFAERPEGSVSTLKIQRTQQEDSAVYLCASSSGTGRQPQHFGDGTRLSIL.

This clonotype was counted a few times. J is TRBJ2-7 and V is TRBV6-5; TRBD2 matches 7 bases. V shed 0 bases and J 4 bases; nucleotides not matched to a gene: 6. Germline CDR1 is MNHEY and CDR2 is SVGAGI. This CDR3 has 15 residues. CDR3 region: CASSYSGSSGYEQYF. For the CDR3, the DNA is TGTGCCAGCAGTTACTCGGGATCTAGCGGTTACGAGCAGTACTTC.

V is TRBV6-2 or TRBV6-3 and J is TRBJ2-2, with 9 positions matching TRBD1. In germline, CDR1 is MNHEY, CDR2 SVGEGT. CDR3 size: 15 residues. V gave up 6 bases and J gave up 1 base; unmatched junction bases: 3. CDR3 nucleotides: TGTGCCAGCAGGGGGACAGGGCGGAACACCGGGGAGCTGTTTTTT. It specifies CASRGTGRNTGELFF.

This chain uses TRBV6-5 with TRBJ2-7, with 7 bases aligning to TRBD1. V shed 4 bases, J shed 4 bases, and the junction held 16 bases outside the gene matches. The CDR3 loop spans 17 amino acids. CDR1 MNHEY and CDR2 SVGAGI come from the germline V gene. DNA for the CDR3: TGTGCCAGCAGTTCAGACCCGGGACAGCCTCCACTTTACGAGCAGTACTTC. It encodes CASSSDPGQPPLYEQYF.

This clonotype was recorded many times. The rearrangement joins TRBV4-3 to TRBJ2-1; 7 bases are shared with TRBD1. V was pared by 0 bases and J by 1 base, with 6 bases of the junction left unmatched. The CDR3 totals 17 residues. CDR1 LGHNA and CDR2 YSLEER come from the germline V gene. The CDR3 here is CASSQDLSGGSYNEQFF. DNA of the CDR3: TGCGCCAGCAGCCAAGACTTATCAGGGGGATCCTACAATGAGCAGTTCTTC.

In its sample, this clonotype was seen many times. V usage is TRBV7-2 and J usage is TRBJ2-1, with D possibly TRBD1 on 5 matching bases. The CDR3 is 16 residues long. In germline, CDR1 is SGHTA, CDR2 FQGNSA. Deletions cut 5 bases from V and 2 bases from J, with 16 bases between. The CDR3 DNA is TGTGCCAGCAGCCCCCTTGGCAGGGTGACCTACAATGAGCAGTTCTTC. Its translation is CASSPLGRVTYNEQFF.

This clonotype is a singleton in its sample. CDR3 DNA: TGCAGCGTTGCACAGCCGGGCGAGCAGTACTTC. Encoded protein: CSVAQPGEQYF. The chain recombines TRBV29-1 with TRBJ2-7; D remains ambiguous. This CDR3 comprises 11 residues. V was pared by 4 bases and J by 6 bases, with 10 bases between. Per the germline V gene, CDR1 is SQVTM and CDR2 is ANQGSEA.